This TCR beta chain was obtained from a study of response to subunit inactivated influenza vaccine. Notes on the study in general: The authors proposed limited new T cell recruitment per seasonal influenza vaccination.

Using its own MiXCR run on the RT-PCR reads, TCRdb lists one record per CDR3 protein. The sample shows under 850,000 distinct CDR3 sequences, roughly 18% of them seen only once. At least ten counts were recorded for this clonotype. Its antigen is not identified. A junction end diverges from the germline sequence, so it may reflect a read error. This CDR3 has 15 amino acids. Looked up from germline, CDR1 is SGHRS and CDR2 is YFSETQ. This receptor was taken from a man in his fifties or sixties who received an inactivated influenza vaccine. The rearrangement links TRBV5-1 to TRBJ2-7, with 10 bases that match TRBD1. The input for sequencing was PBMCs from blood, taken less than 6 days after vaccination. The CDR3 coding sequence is TGTGCCAGCAGCCTTGGGACAGGGGATCTTTACGAGCAGTACTTC. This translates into CASSLGTGDLYEQYF. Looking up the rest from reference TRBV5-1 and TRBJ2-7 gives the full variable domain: KAGVTQTPRYLIKTRGQQVTLSCSPISGHRSVSWYQQTPGQGLQFLFEYFSETQRNKGNFPGRFSGRQFSNSRSEMNVSTLELGDSALYLCASSLGTGDLYEQYFGPGTRLTVT.